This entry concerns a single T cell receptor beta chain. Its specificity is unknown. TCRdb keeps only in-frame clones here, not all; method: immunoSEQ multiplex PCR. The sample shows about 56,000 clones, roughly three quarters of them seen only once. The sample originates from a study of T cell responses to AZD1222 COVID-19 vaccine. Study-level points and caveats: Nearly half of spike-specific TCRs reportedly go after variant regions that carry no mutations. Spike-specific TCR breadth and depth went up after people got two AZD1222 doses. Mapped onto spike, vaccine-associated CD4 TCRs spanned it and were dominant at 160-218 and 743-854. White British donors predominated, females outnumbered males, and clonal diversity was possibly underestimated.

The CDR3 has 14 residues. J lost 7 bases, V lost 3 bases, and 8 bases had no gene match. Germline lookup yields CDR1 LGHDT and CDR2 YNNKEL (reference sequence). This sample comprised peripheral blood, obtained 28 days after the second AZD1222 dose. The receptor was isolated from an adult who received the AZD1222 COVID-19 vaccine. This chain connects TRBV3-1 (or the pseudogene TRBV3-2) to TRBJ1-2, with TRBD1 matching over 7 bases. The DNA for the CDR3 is TGTGCCAGCAGCCATCTTGACAGGGACGTTGGCTACACCTTC. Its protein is CASSHLDRDVGYTF.